This is a list of T cell receptor beta chains from one sample in a study of shared clonotypes between healthy human individuals. Sequencing was performed with immunoSEQ multiplex PCR; in TCRdb, only in-frame clones are kept and a portion is missing. The sample lists 2 million to 2.5 million clones; 92% were seen once. Material: naive CD4+ T cells from PBMCs. The receptors originated from a man aged 18 to 30 in good health. Some clones in this sample may be carry-over from other donors' samples. CDR3s include the opening cysteine and the closing phenylalanine or tryptophan. The D gene is left open where the match is weak. Size is omitted from some rows. Given values are once, few, many or a class for expanded clones.

CDR3	DNA	V	J	D	size
CASRIAGWGYEQYF	TGCGCCAGCAGGATAGCGGGATGGGGGTACGAGCAGTACTTC	TRBV5-1	TRBJ2-7	TRBD2	-
CASSLGRPSYNEQFF	TGTGCCAGCAGTTTGGGCAGGCCGTCCTACAATGAGCAGTTCTTC	TRBV28	TRBJ2-1	-	-
CASSRWVTDTQYF	TGTGCCAGCAGCCGGTGGGTGACAGATACGCAGTATTTT	TRBV7-2	TRBJ2-3	-	-
CATQIRNTIYF	TGTGCCACCCAAATTAGAAACACCATATATTTT	TRBV6-6	TRBJ1-3	-	-
CASSLMGALGNTEAFF	TGTGCCAGCAGCTTAATGGGGGCGCTCGGGAACACTGAAGCTTTCTTT	TRBV7-3	TRBJ1-1	-	-
CASSLMHWTANTGELFF	TGTGCCAGCAGCTTAATGCATTGGACAGCGAACACCGGGGAGCTGTTTTTT	TRBV7-2	TRBJ2-2	-	-
CASSYLNTEAFF	TGTGCCAGTAGCTATCTGAACACTGAAGCTTTCTTT	TRBV19	TRBJ1-1	-	-
CASSITSGLVAGGPTDTQYF	TGTGCCAGTAGTATAACGTCCGGTTTGGTGGCGGGAGGGCCCACAGATACGCAGTATTTT	TRBV19	TRBJ2-3	TRBD2	-
CASSLLAGSSGNTIYF	TGTGCCAGCAGCTTACTTGCGGGAAGCTCTGGAAACACCATATATTTT	TRBV7-9	TRBJ1-3	-	-
CASSVDTNEKLFF	TGTGCCAGCAGTGTTGACACTAATGAAAAACTGTTTTTT	TRBV2	TRBJ1-4	-	-
CGLQGTHYNSPLHF	TGTGGATTGCAGGGCACCCACTATAATTCACCCCTCCACTTT	TRBV30	TRBJ1-6	-	-
CASSLLEIGEKLFF	TGTGCCAGCAGCTTACTCGAAATCGGCGAAAAACTGTTTTTT	TRBV7-2	TRBJ1-4	-	-
CASSFGRGYLNEQFF	TGTGCCAGCAGTTTCGGCAGGGGGTACTTGAATGAGCAGTTCTTC	TRBV27	TRBJ2-1	TRBD1	-
CASSPQGHEYNEQFF	TGCGCCAGCAGCCCCCAGGGCCACGAATACAATGAGCAGTTCTTC	TRBV5-1	TRBJ2-1	-	-
CASSSGSSGNTIYF	TGCGCCAGCAGCTCAGGGAGCTCTGGAAACACCATATATTTT	TRBV5-1	TRBJ1-3	-	few
CASSLPRGRLEKLFF	TGTGCCAGCAGCCTCCCCAGGGGGCGCTTGGAAAAACTGTTTTTT	TRBV11-2	TRBJ1-4	TRBD1	-
CAWSPNPMREAFF	TGTGCCTGGAGTCCTAATCCTATGCGTGAGGCTTTCTTT	TRBV30	TRBJ1-1	-	few
CASSPTGGVANEKLFF	TGTGCCAGCAGTCCTACAGGGGGCGTAGCTAATGAAAAACTGTTTTTT	TRBV28	TRBJ1-4	TRBD1	-
CASSQTLRGQGNTIYF	TGCGCCAGCAGCCAGACACTCAGGGGGCAAGGAAACACCATATATTTT	TRBV4-1	TRBJ1-3	TRBD1	-
CASSPGDLNTEAFF	TGTGCCAGCAGCCCGGGGGATTTGAACACTGAAGCTTTCTTT	TRBV28	TRBJ1-1	-	-
CASSIDRGRETPQHF	TGTGCCAGTAGTATAGATCGGGGCAGGGAGACTCCCCAGCATTTT	TRBV19	TRBJ1-5	-	-
CAWSVPQETQYF	TGTGCCTGGAGTGTACCCCAAGAGACCCAGTACTTC	TRBV30	TRBJ2-5	-	-
CASKILQGNTEAFF	TGTGCCAGCAAAATTTTACAGGGGAACACTGAAGCTTTCTTT	TRBV2	TRBJ1-1	-	-
CASSLSFSLLVLTDTQYF	TGTGCCAGCAGTTTATCGTTCTCGCTCCTTGTTCTCACAGATACGCAGTATTTT	TRBV27	TRBJ2-3	-	-
CASTGVNYEQYF	TGTGCCAGCACCGGGGTCAACTACGAGCAGTACTTC	TRBV2	TRBJ2-7	-	-
CASTLNTEAFF	TGTGCCAGCACCCTGAACACTGAAGCTTTCTTT	TRBV6-6	TRBJ1-1	-	-
CASSSPNRLGQFF	TGTGCCAGCAGCTCTCCGAATCGTCTAGGGCAGTTCTTC	TRBV9	TRBJ2-1	-	-
CASSLLAASGRVNNEQFF	TGTGCCAGCAGCTTATTGGCAGCCAGCGGGAGGGTTAACAATGAGCAGTTCTTC	TRBV7-3	TRBJ2-1	TRBD2	once